Following are 25 T cell receptor beta chains from one sample sequenced in a study of blood T cell repertoires in COVID-19. Using immunoSEQ multiplex PCR, the repertoire was profiled, and TCRdb retains in-frame clones only, with some absent. Found here are 77,000 or so clones, approximately 90% of them singletons; the top ten hold 4.6%. The sample was peripheral blood. The receptors shown here come from a man over 45 with active COVID-19.

The genes are TRBV2 and TRBJ1-4, with D possibly being TRBD1 (5 bases). Looked up from germline, CDR1 is SNHLY and CDR2 is FYNNEI. The CDR3 has 14 amino acids. V lost 4 bases and J 2 bases, leaving 8 bases between the germline ends. The CDR3 DNA sequence: TGTGCCAGCAGTGCGGGGGGGACTAATGAAAAACTGTTTTTT. Its translation: CASSAGGTNEKLFF.

The count of this clone is one. CDR3 protein: CASSFVSGTPDTQYF. CDR3 nucleotides: TGTGCCAGCAGTTTTGTGAGCGGGACTCCAGATACGCAGTATTTT. This chain joins TRBV7-3 and TRBJ2-3, with 7 nucleotides matching TRBD2. V lost 6 bases to trimming and J lost 4 bases; unmatched junction nucleotides: 10. Germline lookup yields CDR1 SGHTA and CDR2 FQGTGA. This CDR3 is built from 15 residues.

The rearrangement uses TRBV6-6 and TRBJ2-7; 7 bases align to TRBD1. V trimming: 6 bases; J trimming: 5 bases; junction bases outside the gene matches: 10. Germline V gene sequence: CDR1 MNHNY, CDR2 SVGAGI (reference sequence). The CDR3 is 14 residues long. The DNA of the CDR3 is TGTGCCAGCAGCCAAACCGGGACAGCAAACGAGCAGTACTTC. It specifies CASSQTGTANEQYF.

J is TRBJ1-1 and V is TRBV4-3, with D perhaps matching TRBD1 (5 bases). V lost 1 base to trimming and J lost 4 bases, with 13 bases between them. Germline CDR1 reads LGHNA; CDR2 reads YSLEER. The CDR3 extends over 15 amino acids. The chain's CDR3 is CASSQGRGLGTEAFF. The CDR3 coding sequence is TGCGCCAGCAGCCAAGGTAGGGGTCTGGGCACTGAAGCTTTCTTT.

The chain couples TRBV24-1 to TRBJ2-1, with TRBD2 matching 8 bases. There are 14 residues in the CDR3. V lost 1 base, J lost 7 bases, and 2 bases stayed unmatched. CDR1 is KGHDR, CDR2 SFDVKD, per germline. The CDR3 DNA reads TGTGCCACCAGTGATTTTCGGGGGGGAAATGAGCAGTTCTTC. It translates to CATSDFRGGNEQFF.

V usage is TRBV27 and J usage is TRBJ2-3; 9 bases map to TRBD1. V trimming: 5 bases; J trimming: 7 bases; junction bases outside the gene matches: 13. In germline, CDR1 is MNHEY, CDR2 SMNVEV (reference sequence). The CDR3 loop spans 16 amino acids. In DNA form, the CDR3 reads TGTGCCAGCAGTCGCAGACAGGGGGTTGTATTAAATACGCAGTATTTT. Residues: CASSRRQGVVLNTQYF.

In its sample, this clone was seen once. The rearrangement uses TRBV11-2 and TRBJ2-7; 7 bases line up with TRBD2. Germline V gives CDR1 SGHAT, CDR2 FQNNGV. This CDR3 is built from 12 residues. The V segment lost 5 bases and the J segment 9 bases; nucleotides outside the gene matches: 7. The chain's CDR3 is CASSQRLARQYF. The DNA for the CDR3 is TGTGCCAGCAGCCAAAGACTAGCCCGGCAGTACTTC.

The V and J genes are TRBV7-9 and TRBJ2-2, with TRBD1 matching 8 bases. The CDR3 length is 16 residues. CDR1 SEHNR and CDR2 FQNEAQ come from the germline V gene (reference sequence). The trim removed 3 bases at V and 8 bases at J, leaving 11 bases unmatched. The CDR3 nucleotides are TGTGCCAGCAGCTTCGGACCGAAAGGACAGGGAGGGGAGCTGTTTTTT. This encodes CASSFGPKGQGGELFF.

The chain combines TRBV6-5 with TRBJ1-4, with TRBD1 as a possible D gene (6 bases). There are 15 residues in the CDR3. The V end lost 6 bases, the J end lost 3 bases, and 14 bases lay between the germline ends. The V gene's germline CDR1 is MNHEY and CDR2 SVGAGI. The CDR3 here is CASSLGARANEKLFF. The CDR3, as DNA: TGTGCCAGCAGCCTGGGGGCGAGGGCTAATGAAAAACTGTTTTTT.

The chain has TRBV7-2 and TRBJ1-6; a weak D match, TRBD1 (6 bases). Germline values: CDR1 SGHTA, CDR2 FQGNSA. This CDR3 contains 13 residues. Trimming shortened V by 5 bases and J by 8 bases, and 10 bases separated the two germline ends. CDR3 in DNA: TGTGCCAGCAGCCCAAGGACAGATTCACCCCTCCACTTT. It specifies CASSPRTDSPLHF.

Here the CDR3 reads CASSAGQEVSPLHF. The DNA of the CDR3 is TGTGCCAGCAGCGCCGGACAGGAGGTTTCACCCCTCCACTTT. The gene calls are TRBV9 and TRBJ1-6; TRBD1 agrees at 7 bases. Germline values: CDR1 SGDLS, CDR2 YYNGEE. This CDR3 region has 14 residues. The V gene end was trimmed by 3 bases and the J gene end by 9 bases; junction bases not matched to a gene: 6.

The genes are TRBV28 and TRBJ2-5; D is ambiguous. Germline assignment: CDR1 MDHEN and CDR2 SYDVKM. Trimming removed 2 bases at V and 0 bases at J, with 10 bases between. This CDR3 region has 15 residues. The CDR3 DNA reads as TGTGCCAGCAGTTTACGGGTCCTAGACCAAGAGACCCAGTACTTC. Translating it yields CASSLRVLDQETQYF.

The chain combines TRBV5-6 with TRBJ1-4; 9 bases agree with TRBD1. The CDR3 is made up of 15 amino acids. Per germline, CDR1 SGHDT and CDR2 YYEEEE. Trimming cost V 4 bases and J 4 bases; bases outside gene matches: 5. The DNA for the CDR3 is TGTGCCAGCAGCCAACCGGGACAGGGTAATGAAAAACTGTTTTTT. It is translated as CASSQPGQGNEKLFF.

The chain uses TRBV6-1 and TRBJ1-1; D possibly corresponds to TRBD1 (6 bases). Germline CDR1 and CDR2: MNHNS and SASEGT. The CDR3 runs to 15 residues. V lost 2 bases and J lost 11, with 21 bases in between. CDR3 in amino acids: CASSETPQGISNAFF. CDR3 DNA: TGTGCCAGCAGTGAAACCCCCCAGGGGATCTCGAATGCTTTCTTT.

This clone was seen more than once but under ten times. V usage is TRBV2 and J usage is TRBJ2-1; 7 nucleotides line up with TRBD2. The trim removed 7 bases at V and 7 bases at J, leaving 7 bases unmatched. The CDR3 runs 13 residues. The V gene's germline CDR1 is SNHLY and CDR2 FYNNEI. The CDR3 loop reads CASKGGRSNEQFF. CDR3 sequence (DNA): TGTGCCAGCAAGGGCGGGAGAAGTAATGAGCAGTTCTTC. Variable domain in full (rest from reference TRBV2 and TRBJ2-1): EPEVTQTPSHQVTQMGQEVILRCVPISNHLYFYWYRQILGQKVEFLVSFYNNEISEKSEIFDDQFSVERPDGSNFTLKIRSTKLEDSAMYFCASKGGRSNEQFFGPGTRLTVL.

The rearrangement uses TRBV19 and TRBJ2-7; 9 nucleotides line up with TRBD1. With 5 bases clipped from V and 5 bases from J, the junction kept 10 bases outside the gene matches. Germline V CDR1 and CDR2: LNHDA, SQIVND (reference sequence). This CDR3 spans 15 amino acids. The CDR3 sequence is CASSSAGQGWDEQYF. The DNA for the CDR3 is TGTGCCAGTAGTTCCGCCGGACAGGGGTGGGACGAGCAGTACTTC.

V usage is TRBV6-5 and J usage is TRBJ1-2; the match to TRBD1 covers 7 bases. CDR3 length: 15 amino acids. With 8 bases clipped from V and 10 bases from J, the junction kept 19 bases outside the gene matches. Germline CDR1 and CDR2: MNHEY and SVGAGI. CDR3 sequence reads: CASSNMGTVRPFYTF. The CDR3 DNA follows: TGTGCCAGCTCAAATATGGGGACAGTTCGTCCTTTCTACACCTTC.

The rearrangement links TRBV18 to TRBJ2-7; perhaps TRBD2 as D (6 bases). The CDR3 spans 15 residues. The germline V gene has CDR1 KGHSH and CDR2 LQKENI. Trimming took 0 bases from V and 5 from J, leaving 14 bases between them. CDR3 sequence reads: CASSPPGTVGHEQYF. The CDR3 region has the DNA TGTGCCAGCTCACCACCTGGGACTGTAGGTCACGAGCAGTACTTC.

The chain carries TRBV19 and TRBJ2-1; maybe TRBD1 (6 bases). Germline CDR1 is LNHDA and CDR2 is SQIVND (reference sequence). V lost 2 bases and J lost 11, with 7 bases in between. The CDR3 has 11 residues. This CDR3 is CASSIRDKQFF. Here the CDR3 DNA reads TGTGCCAGTAGTATAAGGGACAAGCAGTTCTTC.

The J gene is TRBJ1-3, the V gene TRBV13; perhaps TRBD1 as D (6 bases). Germline loops: CDR1 PRHDT, CDR2 FYEKMQ (reference sequence). Trimming left V 0 bases short and J 0 bases short, with 12 bases between. The CDR3 extends over 17 amino acids. The CDR3 loop reads CASSLGAGGLSGNTIYF. As DNA, the CDR3 is TGTGCCAGCAGCTTAGGCGCGGGGGGCCTCTCTGGAAACACCATATATTTT. The whole variable domain, filled in from reference TRBV13 and TRBJ1-3, reads AAGVIQSPRHLIKEKRETATLKCYPIPRHDTVYWYQQGPGQDPQFLISFYEKMQSDKGSIPDRFSAQQFSDYHSELNMSSLELGDSALYFCASSLGAGGLSGNTIYFGEGSWLTVV.

The J gene is TRBJ1-1, the V gene TRBV11-1; a possible D gene is TRBD1 (5 bases). From germline, CDR1 is SGHAT and CDR2 FQDESV (reference sequence). This CDR3 is built from 14 residues. Deletions cut 3 bases from V and 1 base from J, with 9 bases between. The CDR3 DNA is TGTGCCAGCAGCTTTCCAGGGTGGAACACTGAAGCTTTCTTT. It encodes CASSFPGWNTEAFF.

The CDR3 here is CASSQNLRGMEFF. The CDR3 DNA reads TGTGCCAGCAGCCAGAACCTCCGGGGAATGGAGTTCTTC. V usage is TRBV12-3 or TRBV12-4 and J usage is TRBJ2-1, with D possibly being TRBD2 (5 bases). This CDR3 has 13 residues. Trimming pared 6 bases from V and 14 bases from J, leaving 20 bases between.

J is TRBJ2-2 and V is TRBV6-4; D is uncertain. Germline CDR1 and CDR2: MRHNA and SNTAGT. V dropped 6 bases and J dropped 5 bases, with 10 bases sitting between them. This CDR3 has 13 residues. CDR3 loop: CASSEIPTGELFF. The CDR3 bases are TGTGCCAGCAGCGAGATCCCTACCGGGGAGCTGTTTTTT.

The V and J genes are TRBV9 and TRBJ2-5, with TRBD2 matching 9 bases. The CDR3 covers 14 residues. CDR1 SGDLS and CDR2 YYNGEE come from the germline V gene. The ends lost 4 bases at V and 2 bases at J; junction bases unmatched: 3. CDR3 DNA: TGTGCCAGCAGCATTAGCGGGGGACAAGAGACCCAGTACTTC. Translating it yields CASSISGGQETQYF.

The chain employs TRBV19 and TRBJ2-7, with TRBD1 matching over 9 bases. CDR1 is LNHDA, CDR2 SQIVND, per germline (reference sequence). Losses at the gene ends were 3 bases for V and 3 bases for J; bases not matched to a gene: 9. This CDR3 comprises 16 residues. CDR3 protein: CASSMSGTGTVYEQYF. CDR3 nucleotides: TGTGCCAGTAGTATGTCCGGGACAGGGACAGTCTACGAGCAGTACTTC.